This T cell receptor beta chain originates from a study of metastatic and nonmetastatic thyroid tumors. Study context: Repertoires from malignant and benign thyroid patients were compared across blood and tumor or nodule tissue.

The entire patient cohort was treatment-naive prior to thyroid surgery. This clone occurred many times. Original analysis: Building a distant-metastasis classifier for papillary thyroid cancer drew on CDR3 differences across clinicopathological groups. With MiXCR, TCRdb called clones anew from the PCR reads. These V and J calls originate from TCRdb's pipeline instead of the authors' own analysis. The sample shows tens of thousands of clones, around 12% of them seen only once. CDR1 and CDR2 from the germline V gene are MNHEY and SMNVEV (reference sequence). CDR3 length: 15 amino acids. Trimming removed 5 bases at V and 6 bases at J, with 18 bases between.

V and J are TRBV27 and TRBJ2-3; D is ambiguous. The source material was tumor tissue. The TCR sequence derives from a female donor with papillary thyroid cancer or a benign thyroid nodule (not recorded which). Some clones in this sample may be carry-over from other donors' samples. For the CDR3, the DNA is TGTGCCAGCAGTCCTCCACTGGTTTGGGCGGATACGCAGTATTTT. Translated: CASSPPLVWADTQYF.